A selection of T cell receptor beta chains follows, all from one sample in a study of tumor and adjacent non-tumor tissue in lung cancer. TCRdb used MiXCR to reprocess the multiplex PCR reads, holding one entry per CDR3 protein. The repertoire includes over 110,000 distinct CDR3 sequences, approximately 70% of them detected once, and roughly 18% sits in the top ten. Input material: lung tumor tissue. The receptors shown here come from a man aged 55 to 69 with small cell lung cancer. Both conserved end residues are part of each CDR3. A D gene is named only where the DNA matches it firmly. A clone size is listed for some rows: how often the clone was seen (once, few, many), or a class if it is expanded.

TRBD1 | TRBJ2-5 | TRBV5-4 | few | TGTGCCAGCAGCTCGGGACAGACGCAAGAGACCCAGTACTTC | CASSSGQTQETQYF
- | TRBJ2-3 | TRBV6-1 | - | TGTGCCATCAGTGATAGAGGGGGATCAGATACGCAGTATTTT | CAISDRGGSDTQYF
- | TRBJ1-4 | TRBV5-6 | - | TGTGCCAGCAGCTTGGATCTGGGAGATAATGAAAAACTGTTTTTT | CASSLDLGDNEKLFF
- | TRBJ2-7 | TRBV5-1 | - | TGCGCCAGCAGCTTGGCGCACGATCGCGAGCAGTACTTC | CASSLAHDREQYF
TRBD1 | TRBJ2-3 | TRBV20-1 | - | TGCAGTGATCTGAAAATTACAGGGGGCGGCACAGATATGCAGTATTTT | CSDLKITGGGTDMQYF
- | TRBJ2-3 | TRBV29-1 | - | TGCAGCGTTCTCAGGGGCAACACAGATACGCAGTATTTT | CSVLRGNTDTQYF
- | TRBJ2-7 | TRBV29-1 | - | TGCAGCGTTGTACCTGGGATCTCATACGAGCAGTACTTC | CSVVPGISYEQYF
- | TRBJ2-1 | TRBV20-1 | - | TGCAGTGCTAGATCGTCTGGCGGGGCCTACAATGAGCAATTCTTC | CSARSSGGAYNEQFF
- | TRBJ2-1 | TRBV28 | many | TGTGGAACTCTCCGCGGCTCGGGGATTTCTGATGAGCAGTTCTTC | CGTLRGSGISDEQFF
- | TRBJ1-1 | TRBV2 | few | TGTGCCAGCAGTAGCGGGCCGGGCACTGAAGCTTTCTTT | CASSSGPGTEAFF
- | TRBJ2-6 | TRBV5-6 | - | TGTGCCAGCAGCTTAGACAATTCCGGGGCCAGCGTCCCGACTTTC | CASSLDNSGASVPTF
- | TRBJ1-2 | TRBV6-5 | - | TGTGACAGCAGTTACGATTCCGGGGGGCACTATGCCTACACCTTC | CDSSYDSGGHYAYTF
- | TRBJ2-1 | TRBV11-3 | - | TGTGCCAGCAGAGCAAACACCCAGTACAATGAGCAGTTCTTC | CASRANTQYNEQFF
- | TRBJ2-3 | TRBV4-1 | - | TGCGCCAGTAGTCATGAGTCGGCGGGAAACGCAGATACGCAGTACTTT | CASSHESAGNADTQYF
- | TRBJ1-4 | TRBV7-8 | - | TGTGCCAGCAGCTTTACAGGTCCGAATGAAAAACTGTTTTTT | CASSFTGPNEKLFF
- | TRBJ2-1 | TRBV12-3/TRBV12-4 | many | TGTGCCAGCAGTTTAAGGTCCCAGTACAATGAGCAGTTCTTC | CASSLRSQYNEQFF
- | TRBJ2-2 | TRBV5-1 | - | TGCGCCAGCAGCTGGGACAAAAACACCGGGGAGCTGTTTTTT | CASSWDKNTGELFF
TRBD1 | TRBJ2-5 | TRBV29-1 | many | TGCAGCGTTAAAACCGGGACAGGGGCGGAGACCCAGTACTTC | CSVKTGTGAETQYF
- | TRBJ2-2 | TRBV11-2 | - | TGTGCCAGCGGCCCAGTCGTAGGGTCGCTGTTTTTT | CASGPVVGSLFF
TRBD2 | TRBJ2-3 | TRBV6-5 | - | TGTGCCAGCAGTTACTCTAGCGGGAGATCAGATACGCAGTATTTT | CASSYSSGRSDTQYF
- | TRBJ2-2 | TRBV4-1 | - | TGCGCCAGCAGCCAAGATAGATGGGGGACGGGCACCGGGGAGCTGTTTTTT | CASSQDRWGTGTGELFF
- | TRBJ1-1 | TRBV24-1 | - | TGTGCCACCAGTGATGGGAACATAGACAGCAGCACTGAAGCTTTCTTT | CATSDGNIDSSTEAFF
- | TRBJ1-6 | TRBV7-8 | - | TGTGCCAGGAGTTTCGGGCAGTACAATTCACCCCTCCACTTT | CARSFGQYNSPLHF
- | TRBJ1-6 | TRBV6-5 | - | TGTGCCAGCTGTTCGCTTCTGGGTGGGGATTCACCCCTCCACTTT | CASCSLLGGDSPLHF
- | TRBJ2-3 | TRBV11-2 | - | TGTGCCAGCAGCCTTAGCCTCGCAGATACGCGATATTTT | CASSLSLADTRYF
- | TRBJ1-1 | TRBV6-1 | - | TGTGCCAGCAGGGTGTGGGTTGGAACCCATGAAGCTTTCTTT | CASRVWVGTHEAFF
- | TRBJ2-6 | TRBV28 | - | TGTGCCACCTTGATGTCTGGGGCCAACGTCCTGACTTTC | CATLMSGANVLTF
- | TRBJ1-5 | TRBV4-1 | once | TGCGCCAGCAACCAGATCACCTGGACTGATAGCAATCAGCCCCAGCATTTT | CASNQITWTDSNQPQHF
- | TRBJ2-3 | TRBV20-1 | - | TGCAGTGCTGAATCAAAAGTTCTTAGCACAGATACGCAGTATTTT | CSAESKVLSTDTQYF
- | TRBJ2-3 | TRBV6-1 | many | TGTGCCAGCAGTGAAGTCTTCGGTAGAACGCAGTATTTT | CASSEVFGRTQYF
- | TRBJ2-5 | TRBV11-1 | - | TGTGCCAGCATCGCGACTAGAGGGAGAGGCGAGACCCAGTACTTC | CASIATRGRGETQYF
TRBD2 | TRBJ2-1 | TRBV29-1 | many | TGCAGCGTTGGGGGACTAGCGCGCTACAATGAGCAGTTCTTC | CSVGGLARYNEQFF